This is a list of T cell receptor beta chains from one sample in a study of cytomegalovirus exposure and HLA in healthy donors. TCRdb's copy holds only in-frame clones and misses some; the assay was immunoSEQ multiplex PCR. The sample holds 100,000 to 150,000 clones, roughly nine tenths seen once. Sequenced: PBMCs. The receptors here all came from a woman aged 18-29 years in good health and CMV-seronegative. Both conserved end residues are part of each CDR3. The D gene is left open where the match is weak. Rows may omit the clone size; those that give it use once, few, many or a size class.

NA | TRBJ1-5 | NA | TRBV30 | CAWQGLDYNQPQHF | TGTGCCTGGCAGGGACTGGATTACAATCAGCCCCAGCATTTT
once | TRBJ2-1 | TRBD2 | TRBV10-3 | CAISASGGLAGSRSYNEQFF | TGTGCCATCAGTGCGAGCGGGGGACTAGCGGGATCTCGCTCCTACAATGAGCAGTTCTTC
NA | TRBJ2-2 | NA | TRBV7-2 | CASSLDPGGELFF | TGTGCCAGCAGCCTCGACCCGGGTGGGGAGCTGTTTTTT
NA | TRBJ2-1 | NA | TRBV27 | CASNHGTPKYNEQFF | TGTGCCAGCAATCACGGGACTCCGAAGTACAATGAGCAGTTCTTC
NA | TRBJ1-6 | NA | TRBV2 | CASSDQGPNNSPLHF | TGTGCCAGCAGTGACCAGGGGCCGAATAATTCACCCCTCCACTTT
NA | TRBJ2-5 | NA | TRBV25-1 | CASSEWSQGTPTQYF | TGTGCCAGCAGTGAATGGAGCCAGGGGACACCGACCCAGTACTTC
NA | TRBJ1-1 | NA | TRBV9 | CASSVATGYTEAFF | TGTGCCAGCAGCGTAGCGACAGGCTACACTGAAGCTTTCTTT
once | TRBJ2-2 | TRBD2 | TRBV27 | CASSPQTSGRGTGELFF | TGTGCCAGCAGTCCCCAGACTAGCGGGAGGGGGACCGGGGAGCTGTTTTTT
NA | TRBJ2-3 | NA | TRBV28 | CASSLTELSDTQYF | TGTGCCAGCAGTTTAACAGAGCTTTCAGATACGCAGTATTTT
few | TRBJ2-7 | TRBD2 | TRBV10-3 | CAIRGTSGSYEQYF | TGTGCCATCAGGGGGACTAGCGGGAGCTACGAGCAGTACTTC
NA | TRBJ2-7 | NA | TRBV4-3 | CASSQDWGGPYEQYF | TGCGCCAGCAGCCAAGACTGGGGCGGACCCTACGAGCAGTACTTC
NA | TRBJ1-5 | NA | TRBV6-1 | CASSEDSQLNQPQHF | TGTGCCAGCAGTGAAGATTCTCAACTTAATCAGCCCCAGCATTTT
once | TRBJ1-5 | NA | TRBV14 | CASSLQDNQPQHF | TGTGCCAGCAGCCTACAGGATAATCAGCCCCAGCATTTT
NA | TRBJ1-1 | NA | TRBV28 | CASSRGGVNTEAFF | TGTGCCAGCAGCCGTGGAGGCGTAAACACTGAAGCTTTCTTT
NA | TRBJ2-5 | TRBD2 | TRBV2 | CALWGGETQYF | TGTGCACTATGGGGGGGAGAGACCCAGTACTTC
NA | TRBJ1-5 | TRBD1 | TRBV30 | CAWSVGDSGQPQHF | TGTGCCTGGAGTGTTGGGGACAGTGGGCAGCCCCAGCATTTT
NA | TRBJ2-3 | NA | TRBV4-2 | CASSQAGPSTLQTSTDTQYF | TGTGCCAGCAGCCAAGCTGGGCCCTCAACTCTTCAAACTAGCACAGATACGCAGTATTTT
NA | TRBJ2-5 | NA | TRBV5-6 | CASSLLVSLGGETQYF | TGTGCCAGCAGCTTGTTAGTTAGTCTTGGGGGGGAGACCCAGTACTTC
NA | TRBJ1-2 | TRBD1 | TRBV30 | CAWTGGYGYTF | TGTGCCTGGACAGGGGGCTATGGCTACACCTTC
once | TRBJ2-7 | NA | TRBV7-6 | CASSFAEGAYEQYF | TGTGCCAGCAGCTTTGCCGAGGGGGCCTACGAGCAGTACTTC
NA | TRBJ2-3 | NA | TRBV15 | CATSIPGPGQTRTDTQYF | TGTGCCACCAGCATCCCTGGCCCAGGACAGACCCGCACAGATACGCAGTATTTT
NA | TRBJ2-7 | NA | TRBV7-9 | CASTKDSGVGGGSYEQYF | TGTGCCAGCACGAAAGATTCGGGGGTCGGGGGAGGCTCCTACGAGCAGTACTTC
NA | TRBJ1-2 | NA | TRBV6-6 | CASTDTYGYTF | TGTGCCAGTACGGACACTTATGGCTACACCTTC
NA | TRBJ2-1 | NA | TRBV25-1 | CASSEYGGGGSAYNEQFF | TGTGCCAGCAGTGAATATGGGGGGGGCGGGAGCGCCTACAATGAGCAGTTCTTC
once | TRBJ2-3 | TRBD1 | TRBV10-3 | CAISEFGTENADTQYF | TGTGCCATCAGTGAGTTTGGGACAGAAAACGCGGATACGCAGTATTTT
NA | TRBJ1-1 | TRBD1 | TRBV19 | CASSPGQGARKTEAFF | TGTGCCAGTAGTCCGGGACAGGGGGCGAGGAAAACTGAAGCTTTCTTT
NA | TRBJ2-7 | TRBD2 | TRBV30 | CAWSATRTSGSEDEQYF | TGTGCCTGGAGTGCGACCCGGACTAGCGGGAGCGAAGACGAGCAGTACTTC
NA | TRBJ1-2 | NA | TRBV4-3 | CASSQLTPGKDGYTF | TGCGCCAGCAGCCAACTCACTCCAGGGAAGGACGGCTACACCTTC
NA | TRBJ1-5 | NA | TRBV28 | CASRLPLVGPQHF | TGTGCCAGCCGCCTCCCCCTAGTGGGGCCCCAGCATTTT
NA | TRBJ1-1 | NA | TRBV21-1 | CASSKSLCRRNTEAFF | TGTGCCAGCAGCAAAAGCCTCTGTAGGAGGAACACTGAAGCTTTCTTT
NA | TRBJ2-5 | NA | TRBV7-2 | CASSPGPGQETQYF | TGTGCCAGCAGTCCAGGGCCCGGGCAAGAGACCCAGTACTTC
NA | TRBJ2-7 | TRBD1 | TRBV10-3 | CAISEPTRGDRAINF | TGTGCCATCAGTGAGCCCACGAGGGGGGACAGGGCCATAAACTTC
NA | TRBJ2-1 | TRBD1 | TRBV6-1 | CASTLPGTGKNEQFF | TGTGCCAGCACCCTACCCGGGACAGGGAAGAATGAGCAGTTCTTC
NA | TRBJ1-6 | NA | TRBV28 | CASSLSGSGIFSPLHF | TGTGCCAGCAGCCTAAGCGGGTCTGGAATTTTTTCACCCCTCCACTTT
NA | TRBJ2-3 | NA | TRBV27 | CASSSTGLGTQYF | TGTGCCAGCAGTTCGACAGGTCTGGGAACGCAGTATTTT
NA | TRBJ1-1 | NA | TRBV6-5 | CASSVESVVTEAFF | TGTGCCAGCAGCGTAGAAAGCGTGGTCACTGAAGCTTTCTTT
NA | TRBJ2-3 | NA | TRBV28 | CASSPNWGNHTDTQYF | TGTGCCAGCAGCCCTAACTGGGGCAACCACACAGATACGCAGTATTTT
NA | TRBJ1-6 | TRBD1 | TRBV6-1 | CASSVFRDRGNSPLHF | TGTGCCAGCAGTGTCTTCCGGGACAGGGGCAATTCACCCCTCCACTTT
many | TRBJ1-1 | TRBD1 | TRBV11-2 | CASSPVQGLTEAFF | TGTGCCAGCAGCCCGGTACAGGGGTTAACTGAAGCTTTCTTT
once | TRBJ2-3 | TRBD2 | TRBV6-5 | CASSYGTNTDTQYF | TGTGCCAGCAGTTACGGGACTAACACAGATACGCAGTATTTT
NA | TRBJ2-1 | TRBD2 | TRBV7-6 | CASSLGGGGGKVNEQFF | TGTGCCAGCAGCTTAGGAGGCGGGGGAGGAAAGGTCAATGAGCAGTTCTTC
NA | TRBJ2-7 | NA | TRBV27 | CASSLRSQGALYEQYF | TGTGCCAGCAGTTTAAGATCTCAGGGCGCACTTTACGAGCAGTACTTC
NA | TRBJ2-3 | TRBD2 | TRBV5-4 | CASSLDGLAGVDTQYF | TGTGCCAGCAGCTTGGACGGACTAGCGGGAGTGGATACGCAGTATTTT
NA | TRBJ2-2 | NA | TRBV6-4 | CANPSSPRHMAGELFF | TGTGCCAACCCCTCCAGCCCGAGGCATATGGCCGGGGAGCTGTTTTTT
NA | TRBJ2-1 | TRBD1 | TRBV6-1 | CASSSGTGLHEQFF | TGTGCCAGCAGTTCCGGGACAGGGCTGCATGAGCAGTTCTTC
once | TRBJ2-7 | NA | TRBV7-8 | CASSSTASSYEQYF | TGTGCCAGCAGTTCAACTGCTAGCTCCTACGAGCAGTACTTC
few | TRBJ1-6 | NA | TRBV6-1 | CASNGGSPLHF | TGTGCCAGCAACGGGGGTTCACCCCTCCACTTT
NA | TRBJ1-1 | NA | TRBV6-1 | CASSEWRTEAFF | TGTGCCAGCAGTGAATGGCGGACTGAAGCTTTCTTT
NA | TRBJ1-5 | NA | TRBV6-1 | CASSESPRNRVF | TGTGCCAGCAGTGAATCACCAAGAAACAGGGTTTTT
NA | TRBJ2-1 | TRBD2 | TRBV5-4 | CASSSSGGLPYNEQFF | TGTGCCAGCAGCTCGTCGGGAGGCTTGCCCTACAATGAGCAGTTCTTC